The 32 T cell receptor beta chains listed next were all sequenced from one sample in a study of control samples from healthy donors and cancer patients. Profiling relied on immunoSEQ multiplex PCR, and the TCRdb table lists in-frame clones only, not all of them. Found here are 120,000 to 150,000 clones, approximately 86% of them singletons; the top ten hold about 9%. Source material: blood. These TCRs come from a woman aged 25-40 years in good health.

This clone was detected once. The chain has TRBV24-1 and TRBJ1-1; D is unresolved. Trimming left V 6 bases short and J 3 bases short, with 7 bases between. The CDR3 sequence is 12 residues long. Germline values: CDR1 KGHDR, CDR2 SFDVKD. The CDR3 DNA follows: TGTGCCACCAGTTTCTATGACACTGAAGCTTTCTTT. Encoded protein: CATSFYDTEAFF.

The V and J genes are TRBV3-1 (or the pseudogene TRBV3-2) and TRBJ1-1; possible D gene TRBD1, 6 bases. V gave up 1 base and J gave up 7 bases, with 19 bases separating them. This CDR3 comprises 16 residues. Germline lookup yields CDR1 LGHDT and CDR2 YNNKEL (reference sequence). CDR3: CASSQARPGVDGEAFF. In nucleotides, the CDR3 is TGTGCCAGCAGCCAAGCGCGGCCAGGGGTGGACGGTGAAGCTTTCTTT.

V usage is TRBV5-1 and J usage is TRBJ1-2; D is undetermined. V lost 2 bases and J 7 bases, leaving 9 bases between the germline ends. Germline lookup yields CDR1 SGHRS and CDR2 YFSETQ. This CDR3 region has 12 residues. The CDR3 bases are TGCGCCAGCAGCTTTGGGCTTGGTGGCTACACCTTC. Protein sequence: CASSFGLGGYTF.

This chain links TRBV11-2 with TRBJ2-1; 8 nucleotides match TRBD2. There are 17 residues in the CDR3. V gave up 3 bases and J gave up 7 bases; unmatched junction bases: 14. Germline CDR1 is SGHAT and CDR2 is FQNNGV. This CDR3 is CASSLGGAGAVGNEQFF. In DNA form, the CDR3 reads TGTGCCAGCAGCTTGGGGGGAGCGGGAGCGGTTGGGAATGAGCAGTTCTTC.

The V and J genes are TRBV27 and TRBJ1-5; 8 bases are shared with TRBD1. Germline V gene data show CDR1 as MNHEY and CDR2 as SMNVEV (reference sequence). V shed 3 bases and J 4 bases; nucleotides not matched to a gene: 5. CDR3 size: 15 residues. The DNA for the CDR3 is TGTGCCAGCAGTTTCGGCAGGGGGCTGAATCAGCCCCAGCATTTT. Its protein product is CASSFGRGLNQPQHF.

This clone occurred a few times. The V gene is TRBV7-3, the J gene TRBJ1-5, with D maybe TRBD1 (5 bases). Trimming cost V 5 bases and J 2 bases, with 10 bases left between them. CDR3 size: 14 residues. Germline V gene lookup returns CDR1 SGHTA and CDR2 FQGTGA. CDR3 DNA: TGTGCCAGCAGCCCGGCACAGGGCAATCAGCCCCAGCATTTT. Its protein product is CASSPAQGNQPQHF.

The chain recombines TRBV21-1 with TRBJ1-2. TRBV21-1 is a recognized pseudogene. The CDR3 has 14 residues. The CDR3 protein is CASSAHPWGDGYTF. CDR3 coding DNA: TGTGCCAGCAGCGCGCACCCTTGGGGTGATGGCTACACCTTC.

The CDR3 here is CASSPSRPATGELFF. CDR3 in DNA: TGTGCCAGCTCACCATCCAGGCCGGCCACCGGGGAGCTGTTTTTT. The chain joins TRBV18 to TRBJ2-2; D gene unclear. CDR3 length equals 15 residues. CDR1 and CDR2 from the germline V gene are KGHSH and LQKENI. V was clipped by 2 bases and J by 4 bases, with 11 bases between them.

CDR3 coding DNA: TGTGCCAGCAGTTATAAGAGGGACGCAGGGGAAAGAGATACGCAGTATTTT. Translating it yields CASSYKRDAGERDTQYF. The chain joins TRBV28 to TRBJ2-3; maybe TRBD1 (6 bases). The CDR3 runs to 17 residues. Germline values: CDR1 MDHEN, CDR2 SYDVKM. V lost 4 bases to trimming and J lost 5 bases, with 22 bases between them.

Concerning this clone: Other DNA sequences of this sample code for an identical CDR3. The rearrangement joins TRBV20-1 to TRBJ1-1; D unresolved. V was pared by 2 bases and J by 3 bases, with 4 bases between. Per the germline V gene, CDR1 is DFQATT and CDR2 is SNEGSKA (reference sequence). CDR3 size: 11 residues. As DNA, the CDR3 is TGCAGTGCTAGACGGGACACTGAAGCTTTCTTT. Protein: CSARRDTEAFF.

The genes are TRBV6-5 and TRBJ2-5; TRBD1 might be the D (5 bases). Germline V gene data show CDR1 as MNHEY and CDR2 as SVGAGI. CDR3 length: 11 residues. V was cut by 7 bases and J by 5 bases, with 8 bases left in between. The CDR3, as DNA: TGTGCCAGCAAGGGGTCGGAGACCCAGTACTTC. Translation: CASKGSETQYF.

The chain is built from TRBV27 and TRBJ1-2; the D is unclear. The CDR3 is 13 residues long. Trimming removed 3 bases from V and 2 bases from J, with 7 bases in between. From germline, CDR1 is MNHEY and CDR2 SMNVEV (reference sequence). CDR3 DNA: TGTGCCAGCAGTTTCGGAGGAAACTATGGCTACACCTTC. Its protein is CASSFGGNYGYTF.

The chain is built from TRBV5-6 and TRBJ2-3, with D uncertain. CDR3 length: 15 residues. V was shortened by 2 bases and J by 0 bases, with 10 bases between the two germline ends. The germline CDR1 and CDR2 sequences are SGHDT and YYEEEE. The CDR3, as DNA: TGTGCCAGCAGCTTAGGAGTAACTAGCACAGATACGCAGTATTTT. Translated: CASSLGVTSTDTQYF.

The chain recombines TRBV6-5 with TRBJ1-2; 7 bases agree with TRBD1. Germline CDR1 MNHEY, CDR2 SVGAGI. J gave up 4 bases and V 6 bases, and 5 bases lay outside the gene matches. The CDR3 consists of 13 residues. The CDR3 is CASRQTGLYGYTF. The CDR3 DNA sequence: TGTGCCAGCAGACAGACAGGGCTCTATGGCTACACCTTC.

V and J are TRBV7-9 and TRBJ2-5; 10 nucleotides align to TRBD2. V gave up 5 bases and J gave up 4 bases; unmatched junction bases: 4. Germline CDR1 reads SEHNR; CDR2 reads FQNEAQ (reference sequence). The CDR3 covers 14 residues. The CDR3 here is CASSHGTSVETQYF. Here the CDR3 DNA reads TGTGCCAGCAGCCATGGGACTAGCGTAGAGACCCAGTACTTC.

The gene calls are TRBV28 and TRBJ1-1; D is possibly TRBD1 (5 bases). V was trimmed by 10 bases and J by 1 base, leaving 22 bases between them. The CDR3 runs 16 residues. Germline assignment: CDR1 MDHEN and CDR2 SYDVKM. CDR3 sequence (DNA): TGTGCCACCGACCACACGCGGGGCACTAGGAACACTGAAGCTTTCTTT. Amino acid sequence: CATDHTRGTRNTEAFF. Variable domain in full (rest from reference TRBV28 and TRBJ1-1): DVKVTQSSRYLVKRTGEKVFLECVQDMDHENMFWYRQDPGLGLRLIYFSYDVKMKEKGDIPEGYSVSREKKERFSLILESASTNQTSMYLCATDHTRGTRNTEAFFGQGTRLTVV.

The chain has TRBV18 and TRBJ2-7; 9 nucleotides agree with TRBD1. There are 14 residues in the CDR3. The germline gives CDR1 KGHSH, CDR2 LQKENI. V lost 4 bases to trimming and J lost 6 bases; unmatched junction nucleotides: 7. CDR3 region: CASSRGQGPAEQYF. CDR3 coding DNA: TGTGCCAGCTCACGGGGACAGGGACCGGCCGAGCAGTACTTC.

This chain uses TRBV28 with TRBJ2-3; D uncertain. The CDR3 has 15 residues. Between the trimmed V and J ends, which lost 3 bases and 3 bases, there was a span of 13 bases. Germline values: CDR1 MDHEN, CDR2 SYDVKM. The CDR3: CASSFIRLGTDTQYF. CDR3 coding DNA: TGTGCCAGCAGTTTCATAAGACTTGGTACAGATACGCAGTATTTT. The variable domain in full, completed from reference TRBV28 and TRBJ2-3, reads DVKVTQSSRYLVKRTGEKVFLECVQDMDHENMFWYRQDPGLGLRLIYFSYDVKMKEKGDIPEGYSVSREKKERFSLILESASTNQTSMYLCASSFIRLGTDTQYFGPGTRLTVL.

The J gene is TRBJ1-5, the V gene TRBV19; no firm D call. This CDR3 region has 14 residues. V was clipped by 3 bases and J by 1 base, with 7 bases between them. Germline CDR1 and CDR2: LNHDA and SQIVND (reference sequence). CDR3 in DNA: TGTGCCAGTAGTATGGGTGTAAGCAATCAGCCCCAGCATTTT. Encoded protein: CASSMGVSNQPQHF.

The J gene is TRBJ2-3, the V gene TRBV6-5; TRBD2 matches 11 bases. The junction had 5 bases not matched to a gene; V was cut back by 7 bases and J by 2 bases. CDR1 and CDR2 from the germline V gene are MNHEY and SVGAGI. The CDR3 contains 15 residues. The chain's CDR3 is CASTMTSGATDTQYF. Here the CDR3 DNA reads TGTGCCAGCACGATGACTAGCGGGGCCACAGATACGCAGTATTTT.

V usage is TRBV2 and J usage is TRBJ1-5; 8 bases map to TRBD1. Germline CDR1 reads SNHLY; CDR2 reads FYNNEI. The CDR3 extends over 14 amino acids. Trimming at V came to 9 bases and at J to 2 bases, leaving 6 bases not matched to a gene. CDR3 protein: CASQTGQGNQPQHF. CDR3 in DNA: TGTGCCAGTCAGACGGGACAGGGCAATCAGCCCCAGCATTTT. The whole variable domain, remainder taken from reference TRBV2 and TRBJ1-5, is EPEVTQTPSHQVTQMGQEVILRCVPISNHLYFYWYRQILGQKVEFLVSFYNNEISEKSEIFDDQFSVERPDGSNFTLKIRSTKLEDSAMYFCASQTGQGNQPQHFGDGTRLSIL.

This sequence joins TRBV6-5 and TRBJ2-7; 12 bases align to TRBD1. J gave up 6 bases and V 7 bases, and 10 bases lay outside the gene matches. From germline, CDR1 is MNHEY and CDR2 SVGAGI. This CDR3 is 15 amino acids long. For the CDR3, the DNA is TGTGCCAGCACCCAGCAAGGGACAGGGGGCGCCGAGCAGTACTTC. It translates to CASTQQGTGGAEQYF.

The chain recombines TRBV7-8 with TRBJ1-4; 7 bases agree with TRBD1. J lost 5 bases, V lost 5 bases, and 8 bases had no gene match. The CDR3 covers 15 residues. Germline loops: CDR1 SGHVS, CDR2 FQNEAQ. CDR3 sequence reads: CASSKGQVRNEKLFF. The DNA of the CDR3 is TGTGCCAGCAGCAAAGGACAGGTTAGAAATGAAAAACTGTTTTTT.

The CDR3 is CASSPTAYGYTF. The CDR3 nucleotides read TGTGCCAGCAGTCCGACAGCTTATGGCTACACCTTC. The V gene is TRBV6-5, the J gene TRBJ1-2; a possible D gene is TRBD1 (5 bases). The CDR3 runs to 12 residues. V dropped 5 bases and J dropped 5 bases, with 9 bases sitting between them. Per germline, CDR1 MNHEY and CDR2 SVGAGI.

The chain links TRBV2 to TRBJ1-5, with 8 bases that match TRBD1. Germline CDR1 and CDR2: SNHLY and FYNNEI. The CDR3 totals 15 residues. J lost 2 bases, V lost 5 bases, and 5 bases had no gene match. The CDR3 sequence is CASSPRGHGNQPQHF. CDR3 bases: TGTGCCAGCAGTCCCAGGGGGCATGGCAATCAGCCCCAGCATTTT.

The V gene is TRBV11-2, the J gene TRBJ2-1; no clear D. CDR3 length equals 12 residues. From germline, CDR1 is SGHAT and CDR2 FQNNGV. With 1 base removed from V and 5 bases from J, the gap between germline ends came to 3 bases. The CDR3 nucleotides read TGTGCCAGCAGCTTAGGGGACAATGAGCAGTTCTTC. Translating it yields CASSLGDNEQFF.

A few counts support this clone. The chain recombines TRBV28 with TRBJ2-4, with 8 bases identical to TRBD2. In germline, CDR1 is MDHEN, CDR2 SYDVKM. This CDR3 spans 18 amino acids. J was trimmed by 0 bases and V by 4 bases; bases with no gene match: 11. The CDR3 region has the DNA TGTGCCAGCAGTTCCAATAAGGCTAGCGGGCTAGCCAAAAACATTCAGTACTTC. It yields the protein CASSSNKASGLAKNIQYF. Full variable domain (remainder filled in from reference TRBV28 and TRBJ2-4): DVKVTQSSRYLVKRTGEKVFLECVQDMDHENMFWYRQDPGLGLRLIYFSYDVKMKEKGDIPEGYSVSREKKERFSLILESASTNQTSMYLCASSSNKASGLAKNIQYFGAGTRLSVL.

The table lists this clone with a few counts. V usage is TRBV5-1 and J usage is TRBJ1-1; D ambiguous. CDR1 is SGHRS and CDR2 is YFSETQ in the germline V gene. V was cut by 0 bases and J by 8 bases, with 11 bases left in between. CDR3 length equals 13 residues. The chain's CDR3 is CASSLEAGWEAFF. The CDR3 nucleotides read TGCGCCAGCAGCTTGGAGGCGGGCTGGGAAGCTTTCTTT.

The rearrangement uses TRBV7-4 and TRBJ2-7; a possible D gene is TRBD2 (5 bases). CDR1 and CDR2 from the germline V gene are SGHVT and SQSDAQ. The CDR3 covers 12 residues. Trimming removed 1 base from V and 11 bases from J, with 12 bases in between. CDR3 sequence: CASSLDRSSKYF. CDR3 DNA: TGTGCCAGCAGCTTAGATCGGTCTAGCAAGTACTTC.

The chain employs TRBV12-3 or TRBV12-4 and TRBJ1-2, with D hard to call. This CDR3 region has 12 residues. The V and J ends lost 6 bases and 6 bases respectively, with 11 bases between them. Written as DNA, the CDR3 is TGTGCCAGCAGATCGGCGTGGGATGGCTACACCTTC. Its protein product is CASRSAWDGYTF.

The chain couples TRBV2 to TRBJ1-6; no clear D gene. Germline lookup yields CDR1 SNHLY and CDR2 FYNNEI. Trimming removed 1 base from V and 9 bases from J, with 16 bases in between. There are 16 residues in the CDR3. CDR3 DNA: TGTGCCAGCAGTGAAGTTCCTTTGGGGTTCAGTTCACCCCTCCACTTT. Amino acids: CASSEVPLGFSSPLHF.

The gene calls are TRBV21-1 and TRBJ2-1; TRBD1, as called in the table, went unchecked against the DNA. TRBV21-1 is a listed pseudogene. This CDR3 is 16 amino acids long. This CDR3 reads CASSKGDRVVNNEQFF. Here the CDR3 DNA reads TGTGCCAGCAGCAAGGGGGACAGGGTGGTTAACAATGAGCAGTTCTTC.